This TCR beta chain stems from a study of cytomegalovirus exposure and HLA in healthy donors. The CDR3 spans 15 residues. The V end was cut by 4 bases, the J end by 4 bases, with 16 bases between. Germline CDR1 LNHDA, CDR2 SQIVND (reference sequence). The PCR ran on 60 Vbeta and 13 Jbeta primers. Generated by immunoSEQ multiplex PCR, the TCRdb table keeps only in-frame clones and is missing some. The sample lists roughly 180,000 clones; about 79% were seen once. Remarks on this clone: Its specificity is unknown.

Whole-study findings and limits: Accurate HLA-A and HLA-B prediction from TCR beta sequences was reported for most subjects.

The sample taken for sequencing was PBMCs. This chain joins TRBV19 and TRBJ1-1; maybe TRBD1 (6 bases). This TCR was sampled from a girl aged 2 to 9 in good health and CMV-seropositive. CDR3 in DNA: TGTGCCAGTAGTAGTCTCTCAGGGGAGGGCACTGAAGCTTTCTTT. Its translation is CASSSLSGEGTEAFF.